Listed below are T cell receptor beta chains from one sample, sequenced in a study of cytomegalovirus exposure and HLA in healthy donors. The method was immunoSEQ multiplex PCR; TCRdb's version includes in-frame clones alone and lacks a portion of them. The repertoire holds hundreds of thousands of clones, with around 65% as singletons. Source material: PBMCs. Receptors were obtained from a female donor in good health and CMV-seronegative. Each CDR3 is given with its conserved first and last residue. A D gene is named only where the DNA matches it firmly. Expanded clones are given a class, and other clones once, few, many or no size at all.

V gene	D gene	J gene	clone size	CDR3 protein	CDR3 DNA
TRBV7-9	TRBD2	TRBJ2-2	.	CSSSFSGSGTGELFF	TGTTCCAGCAGCTTTAGCGGGAGTGGAACCGGGGAGCTGTTTTTT
TRBV6-4	TRBD1	TRBJ1-5	.	CASSEDAGQGGQPQHF	TGTGCCAGCAGTGAGGACGCGGGACAGGGGGGTCAGCCCCAGCATTTT
TRBV27	TRBD2	TRBJ2-3	.	CASSPYSGSLGVTQYF	TGTGCCAGCAGTCCATATAGCGGGAGTTTAGGCGTTACGCAGTATTTT
TRBV27	.	TRBJ2-7	few	CASSPSPPRYEQYF	TGTGCCAGCAGTCCAAGTCCCCCCCGATACGAGCAGTACTTC
TRBV27	TRBD2	TRBJ2-7	.	CASRDSGSASNEQYF	TGTGCCAGCAGGGACAGCGGGAGTGCGTCCAACGAGCAGTACTTC
TRBV11-3	.	TRBJ2-7	once	CASTQGYEQYF	TGTGCCAGCACCCAGGGATACGAGCAGTACTTC
TRBV5-4	TRBD1	TRBJ1-2	.	CASSPGDRPFIGYTF	TGTGCCAGCAGCCCGGGGGACAGGCCTTTTATAGGCTACACCTTC
TRBV5-6	TRBD1	TRBJ2-7	.	CASSPDRGGYEQYF	TGTGCCAGCAGCCCGGACAGGGGGGGGTACGAGCAGTACTTC
TRBV5-1	TRBD1	TRBJ2-2	.	CASSFQGETGELFF	TGCGCCAGCAGCTTTCAGGGGGAAACCGGGGAGCTGTTTTTT
TRBV13	.	TRBJ2-1	.	CASSARSGSSYNEQFF	TGTGCCAGCAGCGCACGGTCGGGGAGCTCCTACAATGAGCAGTTCTTC
TRBV10-3	TRBD1	TRBJ2-3	.	CAISESTGADTQYF	TGTGCCATCAGTGAGTCGACAGGGGCAGATACGCAGTATTTT
TRBV28	.	TRBJ2-7	.	CASTRYSYEQYF	TGTGCCAGCACCCGGTACTCCTACGAGCAGTACTTC
TRBV4-1	.	TRBJ1-2	.	CASSPPGGEFYGYTF	TGCGCCAGCAGCCCCCCGGGCGGGGAGTTCTATGGCTACACCTTC
TRBV28	.	TRBJ1-1	.	CASSLVAGGTFF	.
TRBV19	TRBD1	TRBJ1-2	.	CASSILGPGQGENYGYTF	TGTGCCAGTAGTATATTAGGTCCCGGACAGGGAGAGAACTATGGCTACACCTTC
TRBV25-1	TRBD1	TRBJ1-6	.	CASSELRQGNSPLHF	TGTGCCAGCAGTGAATTGAGACAGGGAAATTCACCCCTCCACTTT
TRBV29-1	.	TRBJ1-3	.	CSVRSGSGNTIYF	TGCAGCGTTCGGAGCGGCTCTGGAAACACCATATATTTT
TRBV28	TRBD2	TRBJ2-1	.	CASSLFSGRTYNEQFF	TGTGCCAGCAGTTTGTTTAGCGGGAGAACCTACAATGAGCAGTTCTTC
TRBV27	TRBD2	TRBJ2-5	.	CASSLFTGTSGSETQYF	TGTGCCAGCAGTTTATTCACGGGGACTAGCGGGAGTGAGACCCAGTACTTC
TRBV28	.	TRBJ1-4	.	CASSRATGSEKLFF	TGTGCCAGCAGTAGGGCAACCGGGAGTGAAAAACTGTTTTTT
TRBV7-9	TRBD2	TRBJ2-3	.	CASSVSGVYADTQYF	TGTGCCAGCAGCGTTAGCGGGGTTTACGCAGATACGCAGTATTTT
TRBV4-1	TRBD1	TRBJ1-1	.	CASSRGQGNTEAFF	TGCGCCAGCAGCCGCGGACAGGGGAACACTGAAGCTTTCTTT
TRBV28	TRBD1	TRBJ1-1	few	CASSLELQGGRDTEAFF	TGTGCCAGCAGTTTGGAACTCCAAGGGGGCAGAGACACTGAAGCTTTCTTT
TRBV29-1	TRBD1	TRBJ1-1	few	CSVDLGQATTQGAEAFF	TGCAGCGTTGACCTCGGACAGGCCACAACACAAGGCGCTGAAGCTTTCTTT
TRBV27	TRBD1	TRBJ1-4	.	CASSPNRGRATLEKLFF	TGTGCCAGCAGTCCCAACAGGGGAAGGGCTACCCTTGAAAAACTGTTTTTT
TRBV7-9	.	TRBJ2-7	.	CASSTTGKNYEQYF	TGTGCCAGCAGCACTACAGGGAAGAACTACGAGCAGTACTTC
TRBV4-1	TRBD2	TRBJ2-7	.	CASSQDASGSSYEQYF	TGCGCCAGCAGCCAAGATGCTAGCGGGAGCTCCTACGAGCAGTACTTC
TRBV2	TRBD1	TRBJ1-3	.	CASSGTGANTIYF	TGTGCCAGCAGTGGGACAGGGGCAAACACCATATATTTT
TRBV5-1	.	TRBJ1-5	.	CASSPGQQPFQPQHF	TGCGCCAGCAGCCCCGGACAGCAGCCTTTTCAGCCCCAGCATTTT
TRBV2	TRBD1	TRBJ2-5	.	CASSATTGSAETQYF	TGTGCCAGCAGTGCCACGACAGGGTCGGCAGAGACCCAGTACTTC
TRBV5-1	TRBD2	TRBJ2-1	.	CASSRLLAGGPKEQFF	TGCGCCAGCAGCCGGCTACTAGCGGGAGGGCCTAAGGAGCAGTTCTTC
TRBV20-1	.	TRBJ2-1	.	CSAPDSVWQFF	TGCAGTGCCCCGGACTCAGTCTGGCAGTTCTTC
TRBV7-9	.	TRBJ2-1	.	CASSPSGFSYNEQFF	TGTGCCAGCAGCCCCAGCGGATTCTCCTACAATGAGCAGTTCTTC
TRBV27	TRBD1	TRBJ2-3	.	CASSPSGQGRTDTQYF	TGTGCCAGCAGTCCCTCTGGACAGGGGCGCACAGATACGCAGTATTTT
TRBV5-1	TRBD2	TRBJ2-2	.	CASSFLAGNPVGELFF	TGCGCCAGCAGCTTTTTAGCGGGAAACCCGGTCGGGGAGCTGTTTTTT
TRBV28	TRBD1	TRBJ1-2	.	CASRRPGDSHGYTF	TGTGCCAGCAGACGACCTGGGGACAGTCATGGCTACACCTTC
TRBV2	.	TRBJ2-7	.	CASSEGGASYEQYF	TGTGCCAGCAGTGAGGGCGGGGCCTCCTACGAGCAGTACTTC
TRBV19	TRBD1	TRBJ1-5	.	CASSITQGGPQHF	TGTGCCAGTAGTATAACACAGGGGGGGCCCCAGCATTTT
TRBV6-1	.	TRBJ2-7	.	CASTAGRYEQYF	TGTGCCAGCACGGCAGGGAGGTACGAGCAGTACTTC
TRBV19	.	TRBJ2-7	once	CASSFGVGYEQYF	TGTGCCAGTAGTTTCGGGGTCGGATACGAGCAGTACTTC
TRBV10-3	.	TRBJ2-7	.	CAISEQGFYEQYF	TGTGCCATCAGTGAACAGGGATTCTACGAGCAGTACTTC
TRBV27	.	TRBJ2-7	.	CASRSIRGEQYF	TGTGCCAGCAGGAGCATCAGGGGCGAGCAGTACTTC